This T cell receptor (beta chain) stems from a study of CD8 T cells in Susac syndrome. Study-wide context: Blood was drawn from Susac syndrome patients while they were therapy-naive, on corticosteroids, or on intravenous immunoglobulin alone. Study-level findings and limits: TEMRA cells and active patients showed peak Susac CD8+ clonal expansion.

This CDR3 has 16 residues. Trimming pared 0 bases from V and 5 bases from J, leaving 17 bases between. Germline V gene data show CDR1 as DFQATT and CDR2 as SNEGSKA (reference sequence). When the RNA was reverse transcribed, random hexamers were used with an input of about 0.5 to 1 ug. The TCR beta CDR3 was amplified by immunoSEQ multiplex PCR across 54 Vbeta, 13 Jbeta. A single record per CDR3 protein comes from TCRdb applying MiXCR to the immunoSEQ multiplex PCR reads. The sample carries 84,000 or so distinct CDR3 sequences, about 95% recorded once. CD8+ and CD4+ T cells circulating in blood were sequenced for TCR beta. As concerns this clonotype: The antigen is undetermined.

Sequenced: CD8+ T cells from PBMCs. V and J are TRBV20-1 and TRBJ2-1, with D perhaps given as TRBD1 or TRBD2 (6 bases each). This clonotype originated in a human donor with Susac syndrome. CDR3 bases: TGCAGTGCTAGAGATTCGCGGGTAGGGGGGAACAATGAGCAGTTCTTC. Translating it yields CSARDSRVGGNNEQFF.